Listed below are T cell receptor beta chains from one sample, sequenced in a study of read filtering for tumor transcriptome and immune sequencing. One entry per CDR3 protein results from TCRdb running MiXCR on the reads. The sample holds fewer than 150,000 distinct CDR3 sequences, about an eighth seen once. The specimen was a population of CD138-negative cells sorted from bone marrow. The origin of the receptors is a donor over 35 with multiple myeloma. Both conserved end residues are part of each CDR3. The order of the fields is D gene, V gene, clone size, J gene, CDR3 protein, CDR3 DNA. The D gene is left open where the match is weak. Size values are once, few and many counts, or a class for expanded clones, and some rows have none.

D gene: NA; V gene: TRBV7-8; clone size: many; J gene: TRBJ1-4; CDR3 protein: CASSLVQGAYEKLFF; CDR3 DNA: TGTGCCAGCAGCTTAGTGCAGGGAGCTTATGAAAAACTGTTTTTT
D gene: NA; V gene: TRBV19; clone size: many; J gene: TRBJ2-2; CDR3 protein: CASSPQDSSGELFF; CDR3 DNA: TGTGCCAGTAGTCCCCAGGACTCGTCCGGGGAGCTGTTTTTT
D gene: NA; V gene: TRBV5-5; clone size: many; J gene: TRBJ2-1; CDR3 protein: CASSLVGGENNEQFF; CDR3 DNA: TGTGCCAGCAGCTTGGTCGGGGGCGAGAACAATGAGCAGTTCTTC
D gene: TRBD2; V gene: TRBV28; clone size: many; J gene: TRBJ2-5; CDR3 protein: CASSSRAGGRETQYF; CDR3 DNA: TGTGCCAGCAGTTCTCGAGCGGGAGGCCGGGAGACCCAGTACTTC
D gene: TRBD2; V gene: TRBV6-1; clone size: NA; J gene: TRBJ2-2; CDR3 protein: CASSEGWFSGRTGELFF; CDR3 DNA: TGTGCCAGCAGTGAAGGGTGGTTTAGCGGGAGGACTGGGGAGCTGTTTTTT
D gene: TRBD1; V gene: TRBV7-2; clone size: many; J gene: TRBJ1-5; CDR3 protein: CASSLDSRGGQPQHF; CDR3 DNA: TGTGCCAGCAGCTTAGATTCCAGGGGGGGACAGCCCCAGCATTTT
D gene: NA; V gene: TRBV3-1; clone size: few; J gene: TRBJ1-3; CDR3 protein: CASSQDAGNTIYF; CDR3 DNA: TGTGCCAGCAGCCAAGATGCTGGAAACACCATATATTTT
D gene: NA; V gene: TRBV29-1; clone size: many; J gene: TRBJ2-7; CDR3 protein: CSVQNTYYEQYF; CDR3 DNA: TGCAGCGTTCAGAACACTTACTACGAGCAGTACTTC
D gene: TRBD1; V gene: TRBV6-6; clone size: few; J gene: TRBJ2-5; CDR3 protein: CASHRGQGETQYF; CDR3 DNA: TGTGCCAGCCACAGGGGACAGGGGGAGACCCAGTACTTC
D gene: NA; V gene: TRBV20-1; clone size: many; J gene: TRBJ1-1; CDR3 protein: CSANSGSSKAFF; CDR3 DNA: TGCAGTGCTAATTCAGGGTCGTCAAAAGCTTTCTTT
D gene: TRBD1; V gene: TRBV7-2; clone size: few; J gene: TRBJ1-5; CDR3 protein: CASSTGESQPRHF; CDR3 DNA: TGTGCCAGTTCCACAGGGGAGAGTCAGCCCCGGCATTTT
D gene: NA; V gene: TRBV29-1; clone size: NA; J gene: TRBJ1-1; CDR3 protein: CSVQTGGAGAFF; CDR3 DNA: TGCAGCGTTCAGACTGGGGGCGCGGGAGCTTTCTTT
D gene: TRBD2; V gene: TRBV6-2/TRBV6-3; clone size: many; J gene: TRBJ2-1; CDR3 protein: CASSYTPRGGPYNEQFF; CDR3 DNA: TGTGCCAGCAGTTACACCCCTCGGGGGGGCCCCTACAATGAGCAGTTCTTC
D gene: NA; V gene: TRBV5-1; clone size: few; J gene: TRBJ2-7; CDR3 protein: CASSSPGRTLGEQYF; CDR3 DNA: TGCGCCAGCAGCAGTCCGGGACGGACCTTGGGGGAGCAGTACTTC
D gene: TRBD2; V gene: TRBV29-1; clone size: many; J gene: TRBJ2-5; CDR3 protein: CSVDLSGSTGTQYF; CDR3 DNA: TGCAGCGTTGATTTAAGCGGGAGTACAGGGACCCAGTACTTC
D gene: NA; V gene: TRBV6-1; clone size: many; J gene: TRBJ2-1; CDR3 protein: CASDEDGGPYNEQFF; CDR3 DNA: TGTGCCAGCGATGAAGACGGGGGCCCCTACAATGAGCAGTTCTTC
D gene: NA; V gene: TRBV11-1; clone size: few; J gene: TRBJ2-7; CDR3 protein: CASSSQGLRNEQYF; CDR3 DNA: TGTGCCAGCAGCTCCCAGGGGCTGAGGAACGAGCAGTACTTC
D gene: TRBD1; V gene: TRBV18; clone size: many; J gene: TRBJ1-2; CDR3 protein: CASSPDRNYGYTF; CDR3 DNA: TGTGCCAGCTCACCGGACAGGAACTATGGCTACACCTTC
D gene: TRBD1; V gene: TRBV14; clone size: many; J gene: TRBJ1-4; CDR3 protein: CASSQVRTGPAKLFF; CDR3 DNA: TGTGCCAGCAGCCAAGTTCGGACAGGCCCTGCTAAACTGTTTTTT
D gene: NA; V gene: TRBV19; clone size: few; J gene: TRBJ2-6; CDR3 protein: CASSLGALGANVLTF; CDR3 DNA: TGTGCCAGTAGTCTGGGGGCGCTTGGGGCCAACGTCCTGACTTTC
D gene: NA; V gene: TRBV20-1; clone size: many; J gene: TRBJ2-5; CDR3 protein: CSANPDSRDWETQYF; CDR3 DNA: TGCAGTGCCAACCCGGACAGCAGGGATTGGGAGACCCAGTACTTC
D gene: TRBD2; V gene: TRBV5-6; clone size: many; J gene: TRBJ2-1; CDR3 protein: CASSPGLAGGPREQFF; CDR3 DNA: TGTGCCAGCAGCCCCGGCCTAGCGGGAGGGCCGAGGGAGCAGTTCTTC
D gene: NA; V gene: TRBV29-1; clone size: many; J gene: TRBJ1-2; CDR3 protein: CSVEEQGRRYYGYTF; CDR3 DNA: TGCAGCGTTGAAGAGCAGGGGCGACGTTACTATGGCTACACCTTC
D gene: TRBD2; V gene: TRBV6-9; clone size: many; J gene: TRBJ2-3; CDR3 protein: CASSYSGGVDTQYF; CDR3 DNA: TGTGCCAGCAGTTATAGCGGGGGGGTAGATACGCAGTATTTT
D gene: TRBD2; V gene: TRBV7-2; clone size: NA; J gene: TRBJ2-1; CDR3 protein: CASSETSGVYNEQFF; CDR3 DNA: TGTGCCAGCAGCGAGACTAGCGGGGTATACAATGAGCAGTTCTTC
D gene: TRBD2; V gene: TRBV5-1; clone size: many; J gene: TRBJ2-3; CDR3 protein: CASSRSGIPYTQYF; CDR3 DNA: TGCGCCAGCAGCCGGAGCGGGATACCCTATACGCAGTATTTT
D gene: NA; V gene: TRBV5-6; clone size: few; J gene: TRBJ1-5; CDR3 protein: CASSLQYRDTPNQPQHF; CDR3 DNA: TGTGCCAGCAGCTTACAATACCGGGACACACCTAATCAGCCCCAGCATTTT
D gene: NA; V gene: TRBV5-1; clone size: many; J gene: TRBJ1-6; CDR3 protein: CASSLTETSSPLHF; CDR3 DNA: TGCGCCAGCAGCTTGACGGAAACGAGTTCACCCCTCCACTTT
D gene: NA; V gene: TRBV2; clone size: many; J gene: TRBJ1-1; CDR3 protein: CASSNREDTEAFF; CDR3 DNA: TGTGCCAGCAGCAACCGGGAGGACACTGAAGCTTTCTTT
D gene: TRBD1; V gene: TRBV25-1; clone size: few; J gene: TRBJ1-2; CDR3 protein: CASSPLQGAYGYTF; CDR3 DNA: TGTGCCAGCAGCCCGTTACAGGGGGCCTATGGCTACACCTTC
D gene: NA; V gene: TRBV6-2/TRBV6-3; clone size: many; J gene: TRBJ1-3; CDR3 protein: CASSIHSGNTIYF; CDR3 DNA: TGTGCCAGCAGTATCCACTCTGGAAACACCATATATTTT
D gene: NA; V gene: TRBV24-1; clone size: few; J gene: TRBJ2-2; CDR3 protein: CATRDLAGTLNTGELFF; CDR3 DNA: TGTGCCACCCGTGATCTCGCCGGGACACTGAACACCGGGGAGCTGTTTTTT
D gene: NA; V gene: TRBV6-6; clone size: many; J gene: TRBJ1-2; CDR3 protein: CASSAQGDGYTF; CDR3 DNA: TGTGCCAGCAGTGCACAGGGAGATGGCTACACCTTC
D gene: NA; V gene: TRBV5-1; clone size: NA; J gene: TRBJ2-5; CDR3 protein: CPSSLGRETQYF; CDR3 DNA: TGCCCCAGCAGCTTAGGACGAGAGACCCAGTACTTC
D gene: TRBD2; V gene: TRBV28; clone size: many; J gene: TRBJ2-1; CDR3 protein: CASIVAGVYNEQFF; CDR3 DNA: TGTGCCAGCATAGTCGCGGGAGTATACAATGAGCAGTTCTTC
D gene: NA; V gene: TRBV10-2; clone size: NA; J gene: TRBJ2-5; CDR3 protein: CASRKGAGETQYF; CDR3 DNA: TGCGCCAGCAGAAAAGGGGCCGGGGAGACCCAGTACTTC
D gene: NA; V gene: TRBV13; clone size: many; J gene: TRBJ2-1; CDR3 protein: CASSLVTGPSYNEQFF; CDR3 DNA: TGTGCCAGCAGCTTAGTAACGGGGCCCTCCTACAATGAGCAGTTCTTC
D gene: TRBD2; V gene: TRBV20-1; clone size: many; J gene: TRBJ2-3; CDR3 protein: CSARTQAGGQPDTQYF; CDR3 DNA: TGCAGTGCACGAACCCAAGCGGGGGGCCAGCCAGATACGCAGTATTTT
D gene: TRBD1; V gene: TRBV18; clone size: NA; J gene: TRBJ1-2; CDR3 protein: CASSLQGNYGYAF; CDR3 DNA: TGTGCCAGCTCACTACAGGGGAACTATGGCTACGCCTTC
D gene: TRBD2; V gene: TRBV6-2/TRBV6-3; clone size: many; J gene: TRBJ2-1; CDR3 protein: CASTRRLAGEAAYNEQFF; CDR3 DNA: TGTGCCAGCACTCGAAGGCTAGCGGGAGAGGCGGCCTACAATGAGCAGTTCTTC
D gene: TRBD1; V gene: TRBV10-2; clone size: many; J gene: TRBJ1-2; CDR3 protein: CASSERGTDYGYTF; CDR3 DNA: TGCGCCAGCAGTGAGCGCGGGACAGACTATGGCTACACCTTC
D gene: TRBD2; V gene: TRBV6-1; clone size: many; J gene: TRBJ2-1; CDR3 protein: CASTLSGLAANEQFF; CDR3 DNA: TGTGCCAGCACCTTATCGGGACTAGCGGCTAATGAGCAGTTCTTC
D gene: TRBD1; V gene: TRBV7-9; clone size: once; J gene: TRBJ2-1; CDR3 protein: CASSSPDRGNEQFF; CDR3 DNA: TGTGCCAGCAGCTCACCTGACAGGGGTAATGAGCAGTTCTTC
D gene: NA; V gene: TRBV5-1; clone size: many; J gene: TRBJ1-1; CDR3 protein: CASSGLLTGNTEAFF; CDR3 DNA: TGCGCCAGCAGTGGCCTCCTAACAGGGAACACTGAAGCTTTCTTT
D gene: NA; V gene: TRBV20-1; clone size: many; J gene: TRBJ2-1; CDR3 protein: CSARDLGIYNEQFF; CDR3 DNA: TGCAGTGCTAGAGATCTAGGGATCTACAATGAGCAGTTCTTC
D gene: NA; V gene: TRBV18; clone size: many; J gene: TRBJ2-3; CDR3 protein: CASSPQAPGTATVTQYF; CDR3 DNA: TGTGCCAGCTCTCCTCAGGCCCCCGGGACCGCCACAGTTACGCAGTATTTT
D gene: NA; V gene: TRBV25-1; clone size: NA; J gene: TRBJ2-7; CDR3 protein: CASSAPGAISEQYF; CDR3 DNA: TGTGCCAGCAGTGCCCCCGGAGCGATATCCGAGCAGTACTTC
D gene: NA; V gene: TRBV5-5; clone size: few; J gene: TRBJ2-4; CDR3 protein: CASSLDRVHKNIQYF; CDR3 DNA: TGTGCCAGCAGCTTGGACAGGGTCCACAAAAACATTCAGTACTTC